This TCR beta chain comes out of a study of identical twins. V was trimmed by 7 bases and J by 11 bases, leaving 8 bases between them. This CDR3 region has 10 residues. The germline V gene encodes CDR1 MNHNS and CDR2 SASEGT. TCRdb reprocessed the 5' RACE reads via MiXCR and lists one record per CDR3 protein. The sample yields approximately 500,000 distinct CDR3 sequences, 20% to 25% seen once. The sample also formed part of further work on T cells expressing NK-cell markers.

This rearrangement joins TRBV6-1 to TRBJ1-4; D possibly corresponds to TRBD1 (5 bases). Sequencing was performed on CD4+ T cells sorted from blood. The sequence was obtained from a woman aged 18-29 years in good health. The CDR3 DNA reads as TGTGCCAGCAATGGGGCTAAACTGTTTTTT. Amino acid sequence: CASNGAKLFF.